This T cell receptor (beta chain) derives from a study of blood T cell repertoires in COVID-19. Background on the study: COVID-19 samples, acute and convalescent, were from the United States, Italy and Spain. In each case, the material was cDNA or gDNA derived from T cells, B-cell-depleted T cells, or PBMCs.

Original data processing: The authors estimated nucleated cell counts from reference gene primer amplification. Generated by immunoSEQ multiplex PCR, the TCRdb table keeps only in-frame clones and is missing some. That table supplies the V and J calls and clone size; D and trimming were determined from the DNA. The repertoire has around 63,000 clones, roughly 79% of them found once; the top ten carry 28%. Germline-derived CDR1 and CDR2 are SNHLY and FYNNEI. This CDR3 region has 14 residues. V was shortened by 4 bases and J by 1 base, with 10 bases between the two germline ends. J is TRBJ1-1 and V is TRBV2, with D uncertain. This receptor was taken from a woman of 80 years or more with active or convalescent COVID-19. The specimen sequenced was peripheral blood. The DNA of the CDR3 is TGTGCCAGCAGTGTAGTTCTAGGGAACACTGAAGCTTTCTTT. Residues: CASSVVLGNTEAFF. The complete variable domain, with remaining parts taken from reference TRBV2 and TRBJ1-1, reads EPEVTQTPSHQVTQMGQEVILRCVPISNHLYFYWYRQILGQKVEFLVSFYNNEISEKSEIFDDQFSVERPDGSNFTLKIRSTKLEDSAMYFCASSVVLGNTEAFFGQGTRLTVV.